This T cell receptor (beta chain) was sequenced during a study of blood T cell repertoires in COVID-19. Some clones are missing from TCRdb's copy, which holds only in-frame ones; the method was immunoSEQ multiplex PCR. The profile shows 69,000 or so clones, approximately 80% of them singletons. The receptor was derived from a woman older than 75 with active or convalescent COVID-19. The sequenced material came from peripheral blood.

Written as DNA, the CDR3 is TGTGCCAGCAGTTTACCGACAGGGATCTATGGCTACACCTTC. This gives the protein CASSLPTGIYGYTF. The J gene is TRBJ1-2, the V gene TRBV28; 7 bases match TRBD1. Germline V lookup: CDR1 MDHEN, CDR2 SYDVKM. J lost 4 bases, V lost 2 bases, and 4 bases had no gene match. The CDR3 length is 14 residues.